This record looks at one TCR beta chain sequence and its context. The antigen is not known. These data originate in a study of lymphopenia after photon versus proton radiotherapy. General study points: A bigger post-nadir fall in TCR diversity correlated inversely with survival time in deceased patients.

The V end lost 5 bases, the J end lost 6 bases, and 13 bases lay between the germline ends. Germline-derived CDR1 and CDR2 are SGHTA and FQGNSA. The CDR3 is made up of 13 amino acids. Clones were read by immunoSEQ multiplex PCR, and TCRdb kept only the in-frame ones, dropping some. The table shows roughly 32,000 clones, with approximately 95% occurring only once. The chain is built from TRBV7-2 and TRBJ1-1, with a possible D match to TRBD1 (5 bases). The sample was peripheral blood, taken from a patient treated with photon-based radiotherapy. The TCR was taken from a woman in her forties or fifties with cholangiocarcinoma. The CDR3 protein is CASSLFQGSEAFF. CDR3 sequence (DNA): TGTGCCAGCAGCCTTTTCCAGGGTTCTGAAGCTTTCTTT.